The text below deals with one TCR beta chain. Its antigen is unknown. Donors ranged from roughly 6 to 95 years old and were healthy Caucasians in Russia. A J-beta primer mix and a sample-barcoded 5' primer were used in a second PCR of about 6 to 12 cycles. Via MiXCR, TCRdb re-called the 5' RACE reads, giving one row per CDR3 protein. The sample records over 1,200,000 distinct CDR3 sequences, around 59% being singletons. This entry comes from a study of blood T cells in healthy people across ages. Study results and limitations: The unknown donor CMV status may have confounded expanded clonotype changes. Naive CD4+ cells and diversity were both higher in long-lived donors than in aged donors.

Sequencing input: blood. The source is a young man in good health.

The CDR3 protein is CASSFSGQGNNEQFF. CDR3 in DNA: TGTGCCAGCAGCTTTTCGGGACAGGGAAACAATGAGCAGTTCTTC. This chain links TRBV7-2 with TRBJ2-1; 9 bases match TRBD1. V lost 3 bases, J lost 5 bases, and 5 bases stayed unmatched. This CDR3 has 15 residues. CDR1 SGHTA and CDR2 FQGNSA come from the germline V gene.